Presented here are 24 T cell receptor beta chains from one specimen sequenced in a study of T cell responses to AZD1222 COVID-19 vaccine. Only in-frame clones appear in the TCRdb table, and some are missing; sequencing was by immunoSEQ multiplex PCR. This sample yields some 150,000 clones, of which roughly 89% are seen a single time; roughly 1.7% belongs to the top ten. The specimen comprised peripheral blood, sampled 28 days after the second AZD1222 dose. These receptor sequences come from an adult who received the AZD1222 COVID-19 vaccine.

This sequence joins TRBV6-5 and TRBJ1-5; 8 nucleotides match TRBD1. J lost 0 bases, V lost 6 bases, and 4 bases had no gene match. CDR3 length: 15 residues. Germline assignment: CDR1 MNHEY and CDR2 SVGAGI. CDR3 region: CASRDRAYSNQPQHF. CDR3 DNA sequence: TGTGCCAGCAGGGACAGGGCCTATAGCAATCAGCCCCAGCATTTT.

The chain has TRBV11-3 and TRBJ2-3, with D possibly matching TRBD2 (5 bases). The V gene's germline CDR1 is SGHNT and CDR2 YENEEA. The CDR3 totals 16 residues. The V gene lost 0 bases and the J gene lost 3 bases, with 13 bases spanning the gap. CDR3 residues: CASSLEGRGGTDTQYF. The CDR3 nucleotides read TGTGCCAGCAGCTTAGAGGGGAGAGGCGGGACAGATACGCAGTATTTT.

This sequence joins TRBV18 and TRBJ2-5; D is uncertain. This CDR3 has 13 amino acids. The germline V gene encodes CDR1 KGHSH and CDR2 LQKENI. The germline V and J ends were trimmed by 2 bases and 4 bases, with 8 bases remaining between them. CDR3 sequence: CASSPKLGETQYF. The DNA of the CDR3 is TGTGCCAGCTCACCAAAATTAGGAGAGACCCAGTACTTC.

The chain links TRBV11-2 to TRBJ2-3, with D uncertain. The germline gives CDR1 SGHAT, CDR2 FQNNGV. CDR3 size: 14 residues. V lost 1 base and J 0 bases, leaving 5 bases between the germline ends. The CDR3 here is CASSLGRSTDTQYF. In nucleotides, the CDR3 is TGTGCCAGCAGCTTAGGACGGAGCACAGATACGCAGTATTTT.

The rearrangement uses TRBV27 and TRBJ2-1, with D possibly being TRBD1 or TRBD2 (5 bases each). Germline lookup yields CDR1 MNHEY and CDR2 SMNVEV (reference sequence). V lost 4 bases and J lost 5, with 6 bases in between. CDR3 length: 12 residues. The chain's CDR3 is CASSWGNNEQFF. The DNA of the CDR3 is TGTGCCAGCAGTTGGGGGAACAATGAGCAGTTCTTC.

The CDR3 bases are TGTGCCAGCAGTGAACTCGACACGTTCACTGAAGCTTTCTTT. This codes for CASSELDTFTEAFF. The rearrangement links TRBV2 to TRBJ1-1; D remains ambiguous. Germline V lookup: CDR1 SNHLY, CDR2 FYNNEI. Trimming cost V 2 bases and J 4 bases, with 11 bases left between them. This CDR3 has 14 amino acids.

The chain uses TRBV3-1 (or the pseudogene TRBV3-2) and TRBJ1-3; a possible D gene is TRBD1 (6 bases). Looked up from germline, CDR1 is LGHDT and CDR2 is YNNKEL (reference sequence). V lost 4 bases and J 1 base, leaving 11 bases between the germline ends. This CDR3 has 15 residues. In nucleotides, the CDR3 is TGTGCCAGCAGCCGGGAGGGGGGATCTGGAAACACCATATATTTT. Protein: CASSREGGSGNTIYF.

V gene TRBV18 combines with J gene TRBJ1-6; D unresolved. V lost 3 bases and J 0 bases, leaving 6 bases between the germline ends. Germline V gene sequence: CDR1 KGHSH, CDR2 LQKENI. The CDR3 contains 15 residues. CDR3 nucleotide sequence: TGTGCCAGCTCACCGCCATTCTCCTATAATTCACCCCTCCACTTT. Its translation: CASSPPFSYNSPLHF. Based on the CDR3 plus reference TRBV18 and TRBJ1-6, the full variable domain is NAGVMQNPRHLVRRRGQEARLRCSPMKGHSHVYWYRQLPEEGLKFMVYLQKENIIDESGMPKERFSAEFPKEGPSILRIQQVVRGDSAAYFCASSPPFSYNSPLHFGNGTRLTVT.

The rearrangement uses TRBV29-1 and TRBJ2-3; D call uncertain. Trimming removed 3 bases from V and 2 bases from J, with 9 bases in between. CDR1 is SQVTM, CDR2 ANQGSEA, per germline. The CDR3 totals 13 residues. The CDR3 DNA sequence: TGCAGCGTTGAGGGCAGAGTCACAGATACGCAGTATTTT. This encodes CSVEGRVTDTQYF.

In this sample, this clone turned up once. This chain joins TRBV11-1 and TRBJ2-4; D is possibly TRBD2 (7 bases). The germline V gene encodes CDR1 SGHAT and CDR2 FQDESV (reference sequence). Between the trimmed V and J ends, which lost 5 bases and 7 bases, there was a span of 15 bases. The CDR3 runs to 14 residues. Here the CDR3 reads CASSREGGRNIQYF. The CDR3 DNA is TGTGCCAGCAGCCGAGAGGGGGGGCGGAACATTCAGTACTTC.

The chain combines TRBV12-5 with TRBJ1-5; D may be TRBD1 (6 bases). Between the trimmed V and J ends, which lost 4 bases and 5 bases, there was a span of 9 bases. Germline loops: CDR1 LGHNT, CDR2 FRNRAP. The length of the CDR3 is 13 residues. The CDR3: CASGWTADQPQHF. The CDR3 DNA sequence: TGTGCTAGTGGTTGGACAGCTGATCAGCCCCAGCATTTT. Full variable domain (rest looked up from reference TRBV12-5 and TRBJ1-5): DARVTQTPRHKVTEMGQEVTMRCQPILGHNTVFWYRQTMMQGLELLAYFRNRAPLDDSGMPKDRFSAEMPDATLATLKIQPSEPRDSAVYFCASGWTADQPQHFGDGTRLSIL.

This chain uses TRBV2 with TRBJ1-6; 8 bases are a match to TRBD1. The ends lost 5 bases at V and 1 base at J; junction bases unmatched: 4. The germline gives CDR1 SNHLY, CDR2 FYNNEI. The CDR3 covers 16 residues. The CDR3: CASSPQGASYNSPLHF. CDR3 nucleotide sequence: TGTGCCAGCAGTCCCCAGGGGGCTTCCTATAATTCACCCCTCCACTTT. The entire variable domain, with the rest obtained from reference TRBV2 and TRBJ1-6, is as follows: EPEVTQTPSHQVTQMGQEVILRCVPISNHLYFYWYRQILGQKVEFLVSFYNNEISEKSEIFDDQFSVERPDGSNFTLKIRSTKLEDSAMYFCASSPQGASYNSPLHFGNGTRLTVT.

In its sample, this clone was seen once. The chain uses TRBV11-3 and TRBJ2-1; D not resolved. There are 16 residues in the CDR3. The germline V gene encodes CDR1 SGHNT and CDR2 YENEEA. Trimming took off 2 bases at V and 1 base at J, with 12 bases between the two ends. The CDR3 nucleotides read TGTGCCAGCAGCTTAAACGCCGGTGATTCCTACAATGAGCAGTTCTTC. It codes for CASSLNAGDSYNEQFF.

The chain combines TRBV7-2 with TRBJ1-2; the D gene is possibly TRBD1 (6 bases). V was trimmed by 3 bases and J by 5 bases, leaving 16 bases between them. Germline V gives CDR1 SGHTA, CDR2 FQGNSA. The CDR3 has 15 residues. In DNA form, the CDR3 reads TGTGCCAGCAGCTTGGGGGCACAGGTGGGGTATGGCTACACCTTC. It yields the protein CASSLGAQVGYGYTF.

This chain connects TRBV4-1 to TRBJ1-5; TRBD1 aligns across 9 bases. This CDR3 has 17 amino acids. From germline, CDR1 is MGHRA and CDR2 YSYEKL. V dropped 1 base and J dropped 7; count of bases not matched to a gene: 11. The CDR3 reads CASSQGLGQGWLQPQHF. DNA for the CDR3: TGCGCCAGCAGCCAAGGATTAGGACAGGGGTGGTTGCAGCCCCAGCATTTT.

This rearrangement joins TRBV2 to TRBJ2-7; TRBD2 is a possible D gene (6 bases). The CDR3 length is 14 residues. The germline gives CDR1 SNHLY, CDR2 FYNNEI. V was cut by 6 bases and J by 2 bases, with 14 bases left in between. CDR3 protein: CASRTGDFPYEQYF. Written as DNA, the CDR3 is TGTGCCAGCAGGACCGGGGACTTCCCCTACGAGCAGTACTTC. The variable domain in full, completed from reference TRBV2 and TRBJ2-7, reads EPEVTQTPSHQVTQMGQEVILRCVPISNHLYFYWYRQILGQKVEFLVSFYNNEISEKSEIFDDQFSVERPDGSNFTLKIRSTKLEDSAMYFCASRTGDFPYEQYFGPGTRLTVT.

The V and J genes are TRBV5-1 and TRBJ1-5; TRBD1 might be the D (5 bases). Germline V CDR1 and CDR2: SGHRS, YFSETQ. Trimming stripped 4 bases from V and 8 bases from J, with 19 bases between. This CDR3 is 15 amino acids long. The CDR3 coding sequence is TGCGCCAGCAGCCCGGGACGGGGGGGTTCGGAGCCCCAGCATTTT. Amino acid sequence: CASSPGRGGSEPQHF.

The chain uses TRBV6-5 and TRBJ2-3, with 7 nucleotides matching TRBD2. V lost 2 bases, J lost 6 bases, and 8 bases stayed unmatched. This CDR3 contains 15 residues. The germline V gene encodes CDR1 MNHEY and CDR2 SVGAGI. DNA of the CDR3: TGTGCCAGCAGTTACCACCTAGCGGAGATTGATACGCAGTATTTT. It codes for CASSYHLAEIDTQYF.

V is TRBV6-5 and J is TRBJ2-7; D uncertain. CDR1 is MNHEY, CDR2 SVGAGI, per germline. The V end lost 2 bases, the J end lost 4 bases, and 15 bases lay between the germline ends. This CDR3 has 15 amino acids. DNA of the CDR3: TGTGCCAGCAGTTACATGGCGAACAGTAGATACGAGCAGTACTTC. This codes for CASSYMANSRYEQYF.

The rearrangement joins TRBV4-1 to TRBJ2-5, with 8 nucleotides matching TRBD2. Germline V lookup: CDR1 MGHRA, CDR2 YSYEKL. CDR3 size: 15 residues. Trimming at V came to 1 base and at J to 2 bases, leaving 3 bases not matched to a gene. The CDR3 DNA is TGCGCCAGCAGCCAAGTTGGCGGGAGGCAAGAGACCCAGTACTTC. Amino acids: CASSQVGGRQETQYF.

The rearrangement links TRBV20-1 to TRBJ2-1; D gene unclear. Germline values: CDR1 DFQATT, CDR2 SNEGSKA (reference sequence). V gave up 3 bases and J gave up 5 bases, with 11 bases separating them. This CDR3 has 13 residues. The CDR3 DNA is TGCAGTGCTAGTCCGGGCCTCGACAATGAGCAGTTCTTC. Translating gives CSASPGLDNEQFF.

This chain uses TRBV5-1 with TRBJ2-6; D unclear. Germline-derived CDR1 and CDR2 are SGHRS and YFSETQ. The germline V and J ends were trimmed by 6 bases and 4 bases, with 11 bases remaining between them. The CDR3 length is 14 residues. CDR3 residues: CASKSVLGANVLTF. The CDR3 coding sequence is TGCGCCAGCAAAAGTGTTCTGGGGGCCAACGTCCTGACTTTC. The whole variable domain, filled in from reference TRBV5-1 and TRBJ2-6, reads KAGVTQTPRYLIKTRGQQVTLSCSPISGHRSVSWYQQTPGQGLQFLFEYFSETQRNKGNFPGRFSGRQFSNSRSEMNVSTLELGDSALYLCASKSVLGANVLTFGAGSRLTVL.

The chain uses TRBV7-2 and TRBJ1-5; D perhaps matches TRBD1 (5 bases). V lost 2 bases and J 0 bases, leaving 11 bases between the germline ends. Germline values: CDR1 SGHTA, CDR2 FQGNSA. This CDR3 has 16 residues. The CDR3 is CASSLRGGTSNQPQHF. CDR3 DNA sequence: TGTGCCAGCAGCTTACGCGGGGGGACTAGCAATCAGCCCCAGCATTTT.

The chain combines TRBV5-4 with TRBJ2-1; D possibly corresponds to TRBD2 (6 bases). V was trimmed by 3 bases and J by 3 bases, leaving 13 bases between them. Per germline, CDR1 SGHNT and CDR2 YYREEE (reference sequence). The CDR3 contains 15 residues. The CDR3 reads CASSSGSGGYNEQFF. The CDR3 DNA is TGTGCCAGCAGCTCCGGGAGCGGCGGCTACAATGAGCAGTTCTTC.